One sample yielded the 29 T cell receptor beta chains listed below, sequenced in a study of technical replicates of blood from a few donors. Repertoires were generated with immunoSEQ multiplex PCR, while TCRdb's copy carries only in-frame clones and drops some. The sample holds some 70,000 clones, about 97% seen once. Specimen: T cells isolated from PBMCs. The receptors shown here come from a human donor in good health.

Points on this clone: The CDR3 end shows no conserved phenylalanine or tryptophan, and so a read error is likely. The DNA is left out, because the CDR3 cannot be placed on it with certainty; the CDR3 is given as TCRdb lists it. The chain is built from TRBV28 and TRBJ1-1; TRBD1, the D gene given by the table, was not confirmed from the DNA. The germline CDR1 and CDR2 sequences are MDHEN and SYDVKM. The CDR3 comprises 12 residues, both ends counted. CDR3 loop: CASSLVGQGAIC.

The chain uses TRBV18 and TRBJ1-2; 9 bases fit TRBD1. The CDR3 totals 13 residues. V shed 10 bases, J shed 8 bases, and the junction held 11 bases outside the gene matches. Looked up from germline, CDR1 is KGHSH and CDR2 is LQKENI. This chain's CDR3 is CATSPGQGRGYTF. The CDR3, as DNA: TGTGCCACCTCGCCGGGACAGGGACGGGGCTACACCTTC.

The genes are TRBV19 and TRBJ1-5, with D possibly TRBD1 on 5 matching bases. The ends were cut back, 5 bases at V and 0 bases at J, with 14 bases in the middle. The CDR3 runs 16 residues. CDR1 is LNHDA, CDR2 SQIVND, per germline (reference sequence). The CDR3 DNA reads TGTGCCAGTAGTCCCTCCAGGGCGAATAGCAATCAGCCCCAGCATTTT. Translating gives CASSPSRANSNQPQHF.

This chain joins TRBV10-3 and TRBJ1-2, with D uncertain. The V end was cut by 6 bases, the J end by 1 base, with 9 bases between. The CDR3 has 13 amino acids. The germline V gene encodes CDR1 ENHRY and CDR2 SYGVKD. CDR3 nucleotide sequence: TGTGCCATCAGCCCTACAGTTAACTATGGCTACACCTTC. Amino acids: CAISPTVNYGYTF.

This clone was observed once. The gene calls are TRBV21-1 and TRBJ1-2; the tabulated D call, TRBD1, remains unverified against the DNA. TRBV21-1 is a documented pseudogene. The CDR3 runs to 13 residues. The CDR3 protein is CASSISVNYGYTF. The CDR3 DNA is TGTGCCAGCAGCATTTCAGTAAACTATGGCTACACCTTC.

This chain connects TRBV28 to TRBJ2-5; 9 nucleotides line up with TRBD1. The CDR3 covers 14 residues. CDR1 and CDR2 from the germline V gene are MDHEN and SYDVKM. V was clipped by 3 bases and J by 7 bases; unmatched bases: 6. The CDR3: CASSLTGGHGTQYF. The DNA of the CDR3 is TGTGCCAGCAGTTTGACAGGGGGTCATGGGACCCAGTACTTC.

This clone was recorded once. This chain links TRBV18 with TRBJ1-5, with D possibly matching TRBD1 (5 bases). The germline gives CDR1 KGHSH, CDR2 LQKENI. V lost 4 bases to trimming and J lost 5 bases, with 15 bases between them. CDR3 length: 15 residues. CDR3 residues: CASSRQTELDQPQHF. As DNA, the CDR3 is TGTGCCAGCTCACGACAGACAGAGTTAGATCAGCCCCAGCATTTT. The variable domain in full, completed from reference TRBV18 and TRBJ1-5, reads NAGVMQNPRHLVRRRGQEARLRCSPMKGHSHVYWYRQLPEEGLKFMVYLQKENIIDESGMPKERFSAEFPKEGPSILRIQQVVRGDSAAYFCASSRQTELDQPQHFGDGTRLSIL.

The rearrangement uses TRBV4-3 and TRBJ2-7; TRBD2 agrees at 9 bases. Germline V lookup: CDR1 LGHNA, CDR2 YSLEER. The CDR3 covers 15 residues. With V trimmed by 4 bases and J by 6 bases, 10 bases remained unmatched. CDR3 amino acids: CASSPDPAGGSEQYF. In DNA, the CDR3 is TGCGCCAGCAGCCCGGACCCGGCGGGAGGGAGCGAGCAGTACTTC.

The chain employs TRBV5-8 and TRBJ1-2; D is possibly TRBD1 (5 bases). The CDR3 sequence is 14 residues long. Germline V gene lookup returns CDR1 SGHTS and CDR2 YDEGEE. The V gene lost 0 bases and the J gene lost 4 bases, with 10 bases spanning the gap. CDR3 DNA sequence: TGTGCCAGCAGCTTGGGTGTAGGGGTCTATGGCTACACCTTC. It is translated as CASSLGVGVYGYTF.

The V call is TRBV29-1, the J call TRBJ2-2, with D maybe TRBD1 (7 bases). Germline assignment: CDR1 SQVTM and CDR2 ANQGSEA. The CDR3 spans 16 residues. Trimming pared 1 base from V and 1 base from J, leaving 13 bases between. This CDR3 reads CSVEGRGDRNTGELFF. DNA of the CDR3: TGCAGCGTTGAAGGGAGGGGGGACAGGAACACCGGGGAGCTGTTTTTT.

V gene TRBV11-2 combines with J gene TRBJ2-3, with TRBD2 matching 7 bases. The CDR3 runs 12 residues. The ends lost 5 bases at V and 8 bases at J; junction bases unmatched: 4. The V gene's germline CDR1 is SGHAT and CDR2 FQNNGV. This chain's CDR3 is CASSQPGGTQYF. The CDR3 DNA reads TGTGCCAGCAGCCAGCCGGGAGGTACGCAGTATTTT.

This chain connects TRBV6-4 to TRBJ1-2, with a possible D match to TRBD1 (5 bases). From germline, CDR1 is MRHNA and CDR2 SNTAGT. This CDR3 has 16 amino acids. V was cut by 0 bases and J by 3 bases, with 14 bases left in between. CDR3 sequence: CASSDSKQDLYYGYTF. For the CDR3, the DNA is TGTGCCAGCAGTGACTCGAAACAGGATCTTTACTATGGCTACACCTTC.

The V call is TRBV19, the J call TRBJ2-3, with 8 bases fitting TRBD2. Germline CDR1 and CDR2: LNHDA and SQIVND (reference sequence). This CDR3 is built from 15 residues. V dropped 7 bases and J dropped 0; count of bases not matched to a gene: 6. CDR3 sequence reads: CASIRSGESTDTQYF. The CDR3, as DNA: TGTGCCAGTATACGTAGCGGGGAAAGCACAGATACGCAGTATTTT.

The chain has TRBV2 and TRBJ1-1; perhaps TRBD1 as D (5 bases). The germline V gene encodes CDR1 SNHLY and CDR2 FYNNEI. There are 14 residues in the CDR3. Trimming cost V 4 bases and J 5 bases, with 14 bases left between them. CDR3 in DNA: TGTGCCAGCAGTGTTGCAGGGAGGATTACTGAAGCTTTCTTT. It codes for CASSVAGRITEAFF.

This sequence joins TRBV28 and TRBJ2-7, with TRBD2 as a possible D gene (6 bases). The germline gives CDR1 MDHEN, CDR2 SYDVKM. Trimming left V 4 bases short and J 3 bases short, with 16 bases between. The CDR3 has 15 residues. CDR3 sequence reads: CASSSSASVLYEQYF. The CDR3 coding sequence is TGTGCCAGCAGTTCGTCTGCTAGCGTACTCTACGAGCAGTACTTC.

The rearrangement uses TRBV6-1 and TRBJ1-4; TRBD1 aligns across 7 bases. The CDR3 length is 14 residues. CDR1 is MNHNS, CDR2 SASEGT, per germline. The V and J ends lost 11 bases and 4 bases, in that order; junction bases with no gene match: 10. CDR3 nucleotide sequence: TGTGCCTGCCTTCCCCGGGACAGTAATGAAAAACTGTTTTTT. This gives the protein CACLPRDSNEKLFF.

The V call is TRBV28, the J call TRBJ2-7; possibly TRBD2 for D (5 bases). Germline CDR1 and CDR2: MDHEN and SYDVKM. CDR3 size: 13 residues. V lost 5 bases and J 2 bases, leaving 10 bases between the germline ends. The CDR3 reads CASSRESPYEQYF. The CDR3 nucleotides read TGTGCCAGCAGTAGGGAGAGTCCCTACGAGCAGTACTTC.

The CDR3 region has the DNA TGTGCCAGCAGCTTTCCCTACACTAGCGGGACTTCCAATGAGCAGTTCTTC. Translating gives CASSFPYTSGTSNEQFF. The V call is TRBV7-9, the J call TRBJ2-1; 10 bases line up with TRBD2. Germline CDR1 SEHNR, CDR2 FQNEAQ (reference sequence). V shed 3 bases and J 6 bases; nucleotides not matched to a gene: 11. The CDR3 sequence is 17 residues long.

V is TRBV4-3 and J is TRBJ2-6, with a weak D call TRBD1 (7 bases). Looked up from germline, CDR1 is LGHNA and CDR2 is YSLEER. Between the trimmed V and J ends, which lost 4 bases and 4 bases, there was a span of 17 bases. The CDR3 is 17 residues long. CDR3 sequence reads: CASSPVEGAPGANVLTF. CDR3 nucleotide sequence: TGCGCCAGCAGCCCGGTGGAGGGGGCCCCAGGGGCCAACGTCCTGACTTTC.

The chain carries TRBV11-2 and TRBJ2-3; D possibly corresponds to TRBD2 (5 bases). Germline CDR1 reads SGHAT; CDR2 reads FQNNGV. Deletions cut 3 bases from V and 2 bases from J, with 9 bases between. The CDR3 spans 14 residues. The CDR3 bases are TGTGCCAGCAGCTTGCGCCTAGCCACAGATACGCAGTATTTT. This sequence encodes CASSLRLATDTQYF.

The rearrangement links TRBV19 to TRBJ1-1; D is unclear. Per germline, CDR1 LNHDA and CDR2 SQIVND (reference sequence). The ends were cut back, 7 bases at V and 2 bases at J, with 23 bases in the middle. This CDR3 region has 17 residues. In DNA form, the CDR3 reads TGTGCCAGTAAGGCCGGCGACATATTATGGATCAACACTGAAGCTTTCTTT. It specifies CASKAGDILWINTEAFF.

Turning to this clone: One end of the junction varies from germline; a read error may be responsible. V usage is TRBV7-7 and J usage is TRBJ1-3, with D unclear. Germline V gives CDR1 SSHAT, CDR2 FNYEAQ (reference sequence). The CDR3 runs to 14 residues. CDR3 amino acids: CASSRTESGNTIYF. CDR3 sequence (DNA): TGTGCTAGCAGCCGTACAGAATCTGGAAACACCATATATTTT.

The rearrangement links TRBV19 to TRBJ2-5; D may be TRBD2 (6 bases). Germline lookup yields CDR1 LNHDA and CDR2 SQIVND (reference sequence). The length of the CDR3 is 15 residues. The V and J ends lost 3 bases and 5 bases respectively, with 16 bases between them. CDR3: CASSISRYREETQYF. In DNA form, the CDR3 reads TGTGCCAGTAGTATTTCTCGGTATCGGGAGGAGACCCAGTACTTC.

The CDR3 reads CAWRGGGEAFF. The CDR3 DNA follows: TGTGCCTGGAGGGGAGGAGGCGAAGCTTTCTTT. The chain recombines TRBV30 with TRBJ1-1, with no clear D. Germline-derived CDR1 and CDR2 are GTSNPN and SVGIG (reference sequence). CDR3 length equals 11 residues. V was cut by 3 bases and J by 8 bases, with 10 bases left in between.

The chain recombines TRBV7-2 with TRBJ2-7, with a tentative D call TRBD2 (5 bases). V lost 5 bases and J 4 bases, leaving 15 bases between the germline ends. Germline-derived CDR1 and CDR2 are SGHTA and FQGNSA. This CDR3 has 14 residues. CDR3 nucleotide sequence: TGTGCCAGCAGCAGGACTCGGGGAGCATACGAGCAGTACTTC. Protein sequence: CASSRTRGAYEQYF.

The chain joins TRBV10-3 to TRBJ1-5; no clear D gene. V lost 3 bases, J lost 7 bases, and 13 bases lay in between. The CDR3 spans 14 residues. Germline V gene sequence: CDR1 ENHRY, CDR2 SYGVKD. CDR3 sequence: CAISDSIEEQPQHF. In DNA, the CDR3 is TGTGCCATCAGTGACTCTATCGAGGAACAGCCCCAGCATTTT.

The rearrangement links TRBV4-1 to TRBJ1-1; weak D call: TRBD1 (5 bases). CDR3 length: 15 residues. Trimming left V 0 bases short and J 5 bases short, with 13 bases between. Germline-derived CDR1 and CDR2 are MGHRA and YSYEKL. The CDR3 coding sequence is TGCGCCAGCAGCCAAGATTCCAGGGCACGGACTGAAGCTTTCTTT. As protein: CASSQDSRARTEAFF.

This rearrangement joins TRBV6-5 to TRBJ1-1, with TRBD1 matching over 11 bases. The J segment lost 8 bases and the V segment lost 6 bases, leaving 11 bases of the junction unmatched. CDR1 and CDR2 (germline): MNHEY, SVGAGI. This CDR3 is built from 15 residues. DNA of the CDR3: TGTGCCAGCAGAGGATCCGGGACAGGGGGAGTAGAAGCTTTCTTT. Amino acids: CASRGSGTGGVEAFF.

V is TRBV15 and J is TRBJ2-3; D ambiguous. The CDR3 is made up of 15 amino acids. The ends were cut back, 1 base at V and 6 bases at J, with 14 bases in the middle. CDR1 is LNHNV and CDR2 is YYDKDF in the germline V gene (reference sequence). CDR3 coding DNA: TGTGCCACCAGCAGAGTACGAACTTTATGGGATACGCAGTATTTT. Protein sequence: CATSRVRTLWDTQYF.